A selection of T cell receptor beta chains follows, all from one sample in a study of blood T cell repertoires in COVID-19. The data were produced by immunoSEQ multiplex PCR, yet TCRdb's version contains in-frame clones alone and is incomplete. The repertoire has about 170,000 clones, 88% of them found once; the top ten carry around 25%. Sequenced input: peripheral blood. These receptors were collected from a man aged 60-69 years with acute or convalescent COVID-19. Each CDR3 is given with its conserved first and last residue. The D gene is left open where the match is weak. Clone size is not always given. Where it is, it says once, few, many or a class for expanded clones.

clone_size d_call j_call v_call cdr3_aa cdr3_nt
NA TRBD1 TRBJ2-7 TRBV29-1 CSFGTGEAYEQYF TGCAGCTTCGGGACAGGGGAAGCCTACGAGCAGTACTTC
once TRBD1 TRBJ2-3 TRBV11-2 CASSPGPTGDTDTQYF TGTGCCAGCAGTCCTGGCCCGACAGGGGATACAGATACGCAGTATTTT
NA NA TRBJ1-1 TRBV11-2 CASSYRVRDEAFF TGTGCCAGCAGTTATAGGGTGAGGGATGAAGCTTTCTTT
NA NA TRBJ2-3 TRBV27 CASTTWSTDTQYF TGTGCCAGCACTACCTGGAGCACAGATACGCAGTATTTT
NA TRBD2 TRBJ2-5 TRBV5-5 CASSWTGGSGETQYF TGTGCCAGCAGCTGGACGGGAGGGTCGGGAGAGACCCAGTACTTC
NA TRBD1 TRBJ1-5 TRBV27 CASSIRTGASNQPQHF TGTGCCAGCAGTATCCGGACAGGGGCAAGCAATCAGCCCCAGCATTTT
NA NA TRBJ1-1 TRBV5-6 CASSLGRSNTEAFF TGTGCCAGCAGCTTGGGACGGAGTAACACTGAAGCTTTCTTT
NA NA TRBJ1-3 TRBV6-2/TRBV6-3 CASSYRQASSGNTIYF TGTGCCAGCAGTTACCGGCAGGCCAGCTCTGGAAACACCATATATTTT
NA NA TRBJ1-1 TRBV7-3 CASSSPGQKNTEAFF TGTGCCAGCAGTTCCCCGGGACAAAAGAACACTGAAGCTTTCTTT
NA NA TRBJ1-2 TRBV6-5 CASSYSGNHYGYTF TGTGCCAGCAGTTACTCCGGGAATCACTATGGCTACACCTTC
NA NA TRBJ1-3 TRBV3-1/TRBV3-2 CASSQATTGNTIYF TGTGCCAGCAGCCAAGCGACAACTGGAAACACCATATATTTT
NA NA TRBJ1-1 TRBV3-1/TRBV3-2 CASSRQDMNTEAFF TGTGCCAGCAGCCGACAGGATATGAACACTGAAGCTTTCTTT
NA NA TRBJ1-2 TRBV19 CASSRVGAINYGYTF TGTGCCAGTAGCCGGGTAGGGGCCATTAACTATGGCTACACCTTC
few NA TRBJ1-3 TRBV4-2 CASSQPGSSGNTIYF TGTGCCAGCAGCCAACCGGGTTCCTCTGGAAACACCATATATTTT
NA NA TRBJ1-5 TRBV6-2/TRBV6-3 CASSYNFGQGGQPQHF TGTGCCAGCAGTTACAATTTCGGTCAGGGTGGTCAGCCCCAGCATTTT
NA NA TRBJ2-1 TRBV7-9 CASSLPQAHEQFF TGTGCCAGCAGCTTACCGCAGGCCCATGAGCAGTTCTTC
NA NA TRBJ1-4 TRBV10-3 CAVQGGSDEKLFF TGTGCCGTCCAGGGTGGATCGGATGAAAAACTGTTTTTT
NA TRBD1 TRBJ1-5 TRBV6-2/TRBV6-3 CASSQGARQPQHF TGTGCCAGCAGTCAGGGGGCCCGGCAGCCCCAGCATTTT
NA TRBD1 TRBJ1-2 TRBV27 CASSLRTGDLDGYTF TGTGCCAGCAGTTTAAGGACAGGGGACCTCGATGGCTACACCTTC
NA TRBD2 TRBJ2-2 TRBV9 CASSDPSGGAGGELFF TGTGCCAGCAGCGATCCTAGCGGGGGGGCTGGCGGGGAGCTGTTTTTT
NA NA TRBJ1-4 TRBV12-2 CASRLDPTSGRPNEKLFF TGTGCAAGTCGCTTAGACCCGACATCAGGGCGGCCTAATGAAAAACTGTTTTTT
few NA TRBJ1-1 TRBV6-5 CASTQADGAEAFF TGTGCCAGCACCCAAGCCGATGGTGCTGAAGCTTTCTTT
NA NA TRBJ2-5 TRBV5-4 CASSSGSEETQYF TGTGCCAGCAGCTCCGGGTCTGAAGAGACCCAGTACTTC
NA TRBD1 TRBJ1-5 TRBV19 CASSRGTAQGPQHF TGTGCCAGTAGTAGAGGGACAGCCCAGGGGCCCCAGCATTTT
NA TRBD1 TRBJ2-5 TRBV5-1 CASSSWTGEETQYF TGCGCCAGCAGCTCCTGGACAGGGGAGGAGACCCAGTACTTC
NA TRBD1 TRBJ1-2 TRBV3-1/TRBV3-2 CASSHGQVADYGYTF TGTGCCAGCAGCCACGGACAGGTGGCAGACTATGGCTACACCTTC
NA TRBD1 TRBJ2-3 TRBV15 CATSYPGTGDRRTQYF TGTGCCACCAGCTACCCCGGGACAGGGGATCGTCGTACGCAGTATTTT
NA NA TRBJ1-2 TRBV27 CASSLTPNYGYTF TGTGCCAGCAGTTTAACTCCTAACTATGGCTACACCTTC
NA NA TRBJ2-3 TRBV29-1 CSVAGLTAGLPDTQYF TGCAGCGTTGCCGGTTTGACCGCGGGTTTGCCAGATACGCAGTATTTT
NA NA TRBJ1-2 TRBV5-4 CASSLVGTGSATF NA
NA NA TRBJ1-4 TRBV15 CATSREVVREANEKLFF TGTGCCACCAGCAGAGAGGTGGTCAGGGAGGCTAATGAAAAACTGTTTTTT
NA TRBD1 TRBJ1-5 TRBV5-5 CASSFGTVSNQPQHF TGTGCCAGCAGCTTTGGGACAGTTAGCAATCAGCCCCAGCATTTT
NA TRBD2 TRBJ2-1 TRBV27 CASSYGAGAGEQFF TGTGCCAGCAGTTATGGAGCGGGAGCTGGTGAGCAGTTCTTC
NA NA TRBJ1-2 TRBV7-2 CASSLDSYGYTF TGTGCCAGCAGCTTAGATAGTTATGGCTACACCTTC
NA NA TRBJ1-3 TRBV4-3 CASSQDPSGGNTIYF TGCGCCAGCAGCCAAGATCCGTCGGGAGGAAACACCATATATTTT
NA TRBD1 TRBJ1-6 TRBV5-5 CASSPGQGVNSPLHF TGTGCCAGCAGCCCCGGACAGGGAGTGAATTCACCCCTCCACTTT
NA NA TRBJ1-1 TRBV10-3 CAISAADKNTEAFF TGTGCCATCAGTGCCGCGGACAAGAACACTGAAGCTTTCTTT
once TRBD1 TRBJ1-4 TRBV5-4 CASRSEPGQSEKLFF TGTGCCAGCAGGTCCGAACCGGGACAGAGTGAAAAACTGTTTTTT
once NA TRBJ1-6 TRBV3-1/TRBV3-2 CASSPGGSPLHF TGTGCCAGCAGCCCCGGGGGGTCACCCCTCCACTTT
NA TRBD1 TRBJ2-5 TRBV14 CASSHGQAMYQETQYF TGTGCCAGCAGCCACGGACAGGCGATGTACCAAGAGACCCAGTACTTC
NA NA TRBJ1-2 TRBV30 CAWSGEGWSYGYTF TGTGCCTGGAGTGGTGAGGGTTGGAGCTATGGCTACACCTTC
NA TRBD1 TRBJ2-2 TRBV9 CASSPGTGIGTGELFF TGTGCCAGCAGCCCCGGGACAGGGATAGGCACCGGGGAGCTGTTTTTT
once NA TRBJ2-7 TRBV10-3 CAISEITGQTYEQYF TGTGCCATCAGTGAGATTACGGGACAAACCTACGAGCAGTACTTC
NA TRBD1 TRBJ1-2 TRBV29-1 CSVRQGDNYGYTF TGCAGCGTCCGACAGGGCGACAACTATGGCTACACCTTC
NA TRBD1 TRBJ1-4 TRBV19 CASSPNQGANEKLFF TGTGCCAGTAGCCCGAACCAGGGGGCTAATGAAAAACTGTTTTTT